The rows below give T cell receptor beta chains drawn from one sample of a study of T cell changes during pregnancy in multiple sclerosis. This table comes from immunoSEQ multiplex PCR, and its TCRdb copy is limited to in-frame clones, with some not included. The sample carries about 67,000 clones, 75% to 95% recorded once. The sequencing used peripheral blood, collected in the third trimester of pregnancy. The receptor source for this set is a female donor with multiple sclerosis, enrolled in a pregnancy study. Both conserved end residues are part of each CDR3. D genes are given only for firm matches. Size values are once, few and many counts, or a class for expanded clones, and some rows have none.

CDR3 DNA: TGTGCCAGCAGTCACAGGGGCCCTGGAAACACCATATATTTT; CDR3 protein: CASSHRGPGNTIYF; D gene: TRBD1; clone size: -; V gene: TRBV27; J gene: TRBJ1-3
CDR3 DNA: TGTGCCCGAGTCGACAGACAGAATGAAAAACTGTTTTTT; CDR3 protein: CARVDRQNEKLFF; D gene: -; clone size: -; V gene: TRBV21-1; J gene: TRBJ1-4
CDR3 DNA: TGTGCCAGCGGATCGATGGGGGCCGGCACCGGGGAGCTGTTTTTT; CDR3 protein: CASGSMGAGTGELFF; D gene: -; clone size: -; V gene: TRBV13; J gene: TRBJ2-2
CDR3 DNA: TGTGCCAGCAGCCCTCCGGGGAGCTACTACAATGAGCAGTTCTTC; CDR3 protein: CASSPPGSYYNEQFF; D gene: -; clone size: -; V gene: TRBV9; J gene: TRBJ2-1
CDR3 DNA: TGTGCCAGCAGCTTAGAATATTTGGGCGTAGGGACAGTCAACACTGAAGCTTTCTTT; CDR3 protein: CASSLEYLGVGTVNTEAFF; D gene: TRBD1; clone size: -; V gene: TRBV7-9; J gene: TRBJ1-1
CDR3 DNA: TGTGCCAGCAGTCCGGGACAGAGCTACGAGCAGTACTTC; CDR3 protein: CASSPGQSYEQYF; D gene: TRBD1; clone size: -; V gene: TRBV7-9; J gene: TRBJ2-7
CDR3 DNA: TGTGCCAGTCACGGGAGTGCGACGTTCTACAATGAGCAGTTCTTC; CDR3 protein: CASHGSATFYNEQFF; D gene: -; clone size: -; V gene: TRBV19; J gene: TRBJ2-1
CDR3 DNA: TGCGCCAGCAGCCCCCTCGACAGTAACACTGAAGCTTTCTTT; CDR3 protein: CASSPLDSNTEAFF; D gene: -; clone size: -; V gene: TRBV5-1; J gene: TRBJ1-1
CDR3 DNA: TGTGCCAGCAGCCGGGAGAGCTCCTATAATTCACCCCTCCACTTT; CDR3 protein: CASSRESSYNSPLHF; D gene: -; clone size: few; V gene: TRBV27; J gene: TRBJ1-6
CDR3 DNA: TGTGCCTGGGGGGGGGCGGACTATGGCTACACCTTC; CDR3 protein: CAWGGADYGYTF; D gene: -; clone size: -; V gene: TRBV30; J gene: TRBJ1-2
CDR3 DNA: TGTGCCACCAGCAGAAGGGGACAGCCCCAGCATTTT; CDR3 protein: CATSRRGQPQHF; D gene: -; clone size: -; V gene: TRBV15; J gene: TRBJ1-5
CDR3 DNA: TGTGCCAGCTCTGGACTTCAGGGGATAGGGGCCAAAAACATTCAGTACTTC; CDR3 protein: CASSGLQGIGAKNIQYF; D gene: -; clone size: -; V gene: TRBV7-2; J gene: TRBJ2-4
CDR3 DNA: TGTGCCAGCAGCTTAGGGGCCAGGGCTCTTCTAGCTTTCTTT; CDR3 protein: CASSLGARALLAFF; D gene: -; clone size: -; V gene: TRBV11-2; J gene: TRBJ1-1